This T cell receptor beta chain was retrieved from a study of shared clonotypes between healthy human individuals. Running of the assay took place at deep level. The assay was immunoSEQ multiplex PCR, and TCRdb's table has in-frame clones only and misses some. The repertoire holds roughly 2 million clones, with around 95% as singletons. Germline V CDR1 and CDR2: MNHEY, SMNVEV (reference sequence). This CDR3 spans 17 amino acids. V shed 4 bases and J shed 1 base, with 17 bases lying between them. The V and J genes are TRBV27 and TRBJ1-5, with a possible D match to TRBD1 (5 bases). The clonotype was recovered from a man aged 18-30 years in good health. Sequencing was performed on naive CD4+ T cells sorted from blood. Indicated subset: CD45RA+ positively selected. The CDR3: CASSSLYGQGSNQPQHF. DNA of the CDR3: TGTGCCAGCAGTTCCCTGTATGGGCAGGGAAGCAATCAGCCCCAGCATTTT.